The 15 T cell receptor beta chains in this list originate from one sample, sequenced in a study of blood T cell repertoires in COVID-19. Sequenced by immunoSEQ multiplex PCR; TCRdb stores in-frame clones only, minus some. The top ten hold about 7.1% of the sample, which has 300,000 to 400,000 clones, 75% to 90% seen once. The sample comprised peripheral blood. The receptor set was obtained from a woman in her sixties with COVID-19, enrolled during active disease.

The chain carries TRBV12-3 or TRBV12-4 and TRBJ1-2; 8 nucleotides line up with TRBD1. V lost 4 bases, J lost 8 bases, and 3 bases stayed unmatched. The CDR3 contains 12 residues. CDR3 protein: CASSSTGVGYTF. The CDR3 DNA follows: TGTGCCAGCAGTTCGACAGGGGTCGGCTACACCTTC.

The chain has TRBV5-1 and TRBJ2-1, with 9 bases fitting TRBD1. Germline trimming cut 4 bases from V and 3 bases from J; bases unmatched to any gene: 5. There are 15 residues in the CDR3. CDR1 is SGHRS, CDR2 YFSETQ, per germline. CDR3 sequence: CASSPQGAFYNEQFF. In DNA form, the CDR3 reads TGCGCCAGCAGCCCACAGGGGGCTTTCTACAATGAGCAGTTCTTC.

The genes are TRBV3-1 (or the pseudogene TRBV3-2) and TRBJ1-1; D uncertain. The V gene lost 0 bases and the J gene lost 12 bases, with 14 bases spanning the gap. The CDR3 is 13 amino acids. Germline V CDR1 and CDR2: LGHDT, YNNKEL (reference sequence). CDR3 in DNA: TGTGCCAGCAGCCAAGAAGGCGGTAAGGTGACTTTCTTT. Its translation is CASSQEGGKVTFF.

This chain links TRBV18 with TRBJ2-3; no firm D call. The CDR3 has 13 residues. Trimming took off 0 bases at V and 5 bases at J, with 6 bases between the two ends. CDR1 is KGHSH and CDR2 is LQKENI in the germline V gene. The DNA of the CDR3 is TGTGCCAGCTCACCACCTTCCGTAGATACGCAGTATTTT. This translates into CASSPPSVDTQYF. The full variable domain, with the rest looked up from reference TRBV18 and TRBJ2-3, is NAGVMQNPRHLVRRRGQEARLRCSPMKGHSHVYWYRQLPEEGLKFMVYLQKENIIDESGMPKERFSAEFPKEGPSILRIQQVVRGDSAAYFCASSPPSVDTQYFGPGTRLTVL.

CDR3 nucleotide sequence: TGCGCCAGCAGCCTACAGCACACTGGCCCCTACGAGCAGTACTTC. This sequence encodes CASSLQHTGPYEQYF. The chain combines TRBV5-1 with TRBJ2-7; D not certain. Germline assignment: CDR1 SGHRS and CDR2 YFSETQ. V was pared by 4 bases and J by 2 bases, with 16 bases between. CDR3 length: 15 residues.

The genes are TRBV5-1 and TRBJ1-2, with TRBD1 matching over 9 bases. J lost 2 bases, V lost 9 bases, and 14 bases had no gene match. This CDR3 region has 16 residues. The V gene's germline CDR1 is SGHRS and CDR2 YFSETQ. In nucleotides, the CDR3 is TGCGCCACCACAAAAACACCGGGACAGGGAAACTATGGCTACACCTTC. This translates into CATTKTPGQGNYGYTF. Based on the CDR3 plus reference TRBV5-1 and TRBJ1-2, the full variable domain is KAGVTQTPRYLIKTRGQQVTLSCSPISGHRSVSWYQQTPGQGLQFLFEYFSETQRNKGNFPGRFSGRQFSNSRSEMNVSTLELGDSALYLCATTKTPGQGNYGYTFGSGTRLTVV.

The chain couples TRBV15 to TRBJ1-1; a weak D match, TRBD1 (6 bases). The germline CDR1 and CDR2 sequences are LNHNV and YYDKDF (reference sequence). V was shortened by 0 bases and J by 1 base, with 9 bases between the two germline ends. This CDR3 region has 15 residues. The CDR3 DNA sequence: TGTGCCACCAGCAGAGATGGGGGCCGGAACACTGAAGCTTTCTTT. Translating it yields CATSRDGGRNTEAFF.

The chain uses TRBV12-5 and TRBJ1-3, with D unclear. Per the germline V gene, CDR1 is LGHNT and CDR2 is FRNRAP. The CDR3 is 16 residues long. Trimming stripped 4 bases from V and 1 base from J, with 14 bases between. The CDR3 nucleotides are TGTGCTAGTGGTTCCCCCCAAACTGCGTCTGGAAACACCATATATTTT. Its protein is CASGSPQTASGNTIYF.

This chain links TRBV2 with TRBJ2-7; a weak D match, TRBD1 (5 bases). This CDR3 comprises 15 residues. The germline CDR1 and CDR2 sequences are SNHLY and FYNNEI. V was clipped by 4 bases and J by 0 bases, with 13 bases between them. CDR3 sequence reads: CASSVGEPGSYEQYF. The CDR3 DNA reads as TGTGCCAGCAGTGTAGGGGAACCGGGCTCCTACGAGCAGTACTTC.

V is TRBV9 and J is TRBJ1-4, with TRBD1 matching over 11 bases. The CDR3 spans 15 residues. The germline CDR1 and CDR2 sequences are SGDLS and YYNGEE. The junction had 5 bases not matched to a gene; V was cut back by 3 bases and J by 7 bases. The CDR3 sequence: CASSARDRGTEKLFF. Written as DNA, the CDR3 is TGTGCCAGCAGCGCCAGGGACAGGGGGACTGAAAAACTGTTTTTT.

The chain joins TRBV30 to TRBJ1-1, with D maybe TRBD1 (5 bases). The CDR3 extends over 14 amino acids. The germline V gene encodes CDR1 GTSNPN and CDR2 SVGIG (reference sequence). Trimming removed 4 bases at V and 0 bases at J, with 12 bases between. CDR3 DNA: TGTGCCTGGATCGGGGGGTTGGTGAACACTGAAGCTTTCTTT. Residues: CAWIGGLVNTEAFF. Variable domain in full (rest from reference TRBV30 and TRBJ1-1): SQTIHQWPATLVQPVGSPLSLECTVEGTSNPNLYWYRQAAGRGLQLLFYSVGIGQISSEVPQNLSASRPQDRQFILSSKKLLLSDSGFYLCAWIGGLVNTEAFFGQGTRLTVV.

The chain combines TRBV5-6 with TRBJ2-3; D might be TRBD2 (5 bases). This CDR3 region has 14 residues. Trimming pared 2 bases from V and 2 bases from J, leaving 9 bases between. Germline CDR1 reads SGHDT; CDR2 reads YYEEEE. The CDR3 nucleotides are TGTGCCAGCAGCTTCGGGGAATTCACAGATACGCAGTATTTT. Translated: CASSFGEFTDTQYF.

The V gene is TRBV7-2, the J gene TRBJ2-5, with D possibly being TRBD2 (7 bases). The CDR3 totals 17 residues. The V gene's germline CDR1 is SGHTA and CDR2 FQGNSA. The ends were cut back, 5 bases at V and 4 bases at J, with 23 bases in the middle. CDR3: CASSEHRQGGGGETQYF. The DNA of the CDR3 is TGTGCCAGCAGCGAACACCGACAAGGGGGGGGCGGAGAGACCCAGTACTTC.

As DNA, the CDR3 is TGTGCCATCAGTGGGGGACTAGCGGGGGGCACAGATACGCAGTATTTT. Translation gives CAISGGLAGGTDTQYF. The V gene is TRBV10-3, the J gene TRBJ2-3, with 14 bases lining up with TRBD2. The CDR3 length is 16 residues. With V trimmed by 4 bases and J by 1 base, 1 base remained unmatched. CDR1 and CDR2 from the germline V gene are ENHRY and SYGVKD.

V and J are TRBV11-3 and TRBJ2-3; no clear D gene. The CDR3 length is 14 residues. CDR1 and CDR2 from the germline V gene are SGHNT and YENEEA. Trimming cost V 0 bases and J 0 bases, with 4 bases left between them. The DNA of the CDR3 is TGTGCCAGCAGCTTAGAAGAGAGCACAGATACGCAGTATTTT. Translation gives CASSLEESTDTQYF.